This TCR beta chain is drawn from a study of T cell responses to AZD1222 COVID-19 vaccine. Overall study results and limits: Targets within unmutated variant regions were reportedly found for nearly half of spike-specific TCRs. Donors were mostly white British, more females; clonal diversity possibly underestimated. Only after the peak T cell response were repertoires sampled. Vaccine-associated CD4 TCRs ranged over spike, dominating at 160-218 and 743-854.

The CDR3 length is 15 residues. Germline CDR1 reads MNHNY; CDR2 reads SVGAGI (reference sequence). V lost 3 bases, J lost 5 bases, and 7 bases stayed unmatched. TCRdb's copy holds only in-frame clones and misses some; the assay was immunoSEQ multiplex PCR. The sample has roughly 150,000 clones, around 88% seen once. With regard to this clone: The antigen remains undetermined.

The chain combines TRBV6-6 with TRBJ1-5; 7 bases map to TRBD1. This receptor was taken from an adult in good health. Sequencing used peripheral blood, obtained on day 0 of MenACWY control vaccination. Written as DNA, the CDR3 is TGTGCCAGCAGTTATTCGGGACAGTGGGATCAGCCCCAGCATTTT. It translates to CASSYSGQWDQPQHF.